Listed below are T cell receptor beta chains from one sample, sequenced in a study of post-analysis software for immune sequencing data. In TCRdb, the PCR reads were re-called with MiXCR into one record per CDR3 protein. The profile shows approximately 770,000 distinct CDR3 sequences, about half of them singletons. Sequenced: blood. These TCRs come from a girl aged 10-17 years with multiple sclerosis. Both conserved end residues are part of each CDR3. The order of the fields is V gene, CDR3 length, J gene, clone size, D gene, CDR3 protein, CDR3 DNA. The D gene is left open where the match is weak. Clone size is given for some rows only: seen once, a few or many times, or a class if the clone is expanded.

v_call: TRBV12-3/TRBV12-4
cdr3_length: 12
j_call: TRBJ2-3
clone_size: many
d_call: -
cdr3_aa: CASSLRGDTQYF
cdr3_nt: TGTGCCAGCAGCCTCCGGGGAGATACGCAGTATTTT

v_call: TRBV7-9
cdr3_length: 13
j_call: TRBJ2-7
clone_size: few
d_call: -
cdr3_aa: CASSLTLTYEQYF
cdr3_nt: TGTGCCAGCAGCTTAACCCTAACCTACGAGCAGTACTTC

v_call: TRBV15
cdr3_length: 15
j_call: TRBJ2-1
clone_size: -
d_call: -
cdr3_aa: CATSRSGNSYNEQFF
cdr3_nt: TGTGCCACCAGCAGGAGCGGAAACTCCTACAATGAGCAGTTCTTC

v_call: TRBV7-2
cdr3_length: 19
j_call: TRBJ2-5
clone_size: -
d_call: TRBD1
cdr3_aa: CASSFPVRGTDPKKETQYF
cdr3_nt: TGTGCCAGCAGCTTTCCTGTCAGGGGGACAGACCCAAAGAAGGAGACCCAGTACTTC

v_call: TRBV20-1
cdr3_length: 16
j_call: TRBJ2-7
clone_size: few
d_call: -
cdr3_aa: CSARDPRTGSPYEQYF
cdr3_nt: TGCAGTGCTAGAGATCCTCGCACAGGGTCCCCCTACGAGCAGTACTTC

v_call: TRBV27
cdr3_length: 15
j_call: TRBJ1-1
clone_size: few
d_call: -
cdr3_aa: CASSPPGTYDTEAFF
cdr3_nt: TGTGCCAGCAGTCCCCCCGGGACCTATGATACTGAAGCTTTCTTT

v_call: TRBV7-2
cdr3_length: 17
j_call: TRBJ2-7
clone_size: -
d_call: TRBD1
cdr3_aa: CASSLALRDRVFNEQYF
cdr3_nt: TGTGCCAGCAGCTTAGCGCTTAGGGACAGGGTATTTAACGAGCAGTACTTC

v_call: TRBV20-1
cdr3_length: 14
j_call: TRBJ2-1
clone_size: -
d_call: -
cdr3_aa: CSAREGVRPQEQFF
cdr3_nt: TGCAGTGCTAGAGAGGGCGTTAGGCCACAGGAGCAGTTCTTC

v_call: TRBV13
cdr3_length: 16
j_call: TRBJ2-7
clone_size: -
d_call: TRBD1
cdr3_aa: CASSGSGTGRSYEQYF
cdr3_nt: TGTGCCAGCAGCGGATCCGGGACAGGGAGGAGTTACGAGCAGTACTTC

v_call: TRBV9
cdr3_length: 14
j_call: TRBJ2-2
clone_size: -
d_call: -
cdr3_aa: CASSMNMNTGELFF
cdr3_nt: TGTGCCAGCAGCATGAATATGAACACCGGGGAGCTGTTTTTT

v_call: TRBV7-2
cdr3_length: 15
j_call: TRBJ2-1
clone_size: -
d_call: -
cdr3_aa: CASSSGTRNYNEQFF
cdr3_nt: TGTGCCAGCAGCTCCGGGACTCGCAATTACAATGAGCAGTTCTTC

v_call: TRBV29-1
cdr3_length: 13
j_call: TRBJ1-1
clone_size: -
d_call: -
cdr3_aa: CSVVVKEGPEAFF
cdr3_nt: TGCAGCGTTGTAGTAAAAGAGGGGCCTGAAGCTTTCTTT

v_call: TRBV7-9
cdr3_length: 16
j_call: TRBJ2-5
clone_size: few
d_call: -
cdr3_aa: CASSSSLVAPQEAQYF
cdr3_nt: TGTGCCAGCAGCTCCTCACTAGTCGCCCCACAAGAGGCCCAGTACTTC

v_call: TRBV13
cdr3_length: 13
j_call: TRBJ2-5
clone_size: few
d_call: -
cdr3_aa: CASSLHRQETQYF
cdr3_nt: TGTGCCAGCAGCTTACACAGACAAGAGACCCAGTACTTC

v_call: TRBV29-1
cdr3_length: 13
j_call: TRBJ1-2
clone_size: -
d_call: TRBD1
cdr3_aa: CSVEEGTGDGYTF
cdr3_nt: TGCAGCGTTGAAGAGGGGACAGGGGATGGCTACACCTTC

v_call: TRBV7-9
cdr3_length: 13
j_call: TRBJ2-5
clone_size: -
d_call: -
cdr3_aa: CASSLVQGWEQYF
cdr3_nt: TGTGCCAGCAGCTTAGTGCAGGGTTGGGAGCAGTACTTC

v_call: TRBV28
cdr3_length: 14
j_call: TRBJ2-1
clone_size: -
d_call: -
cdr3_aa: CASRRAQDYNEQFF
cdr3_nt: TGTGCCAGCAGGCGAGCGCAAGACTACAATGAGCAGTTCTTC

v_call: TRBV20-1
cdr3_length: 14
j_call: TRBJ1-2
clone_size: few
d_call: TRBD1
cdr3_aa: CSAPGQGIYYGYTF
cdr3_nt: TGCAGTGCCCCGGGACAGGGAATATACTATGGCTACACCTTC

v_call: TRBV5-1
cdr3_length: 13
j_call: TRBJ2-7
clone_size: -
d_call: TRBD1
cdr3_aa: CATLRDRGYEQYF
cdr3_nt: TGCGCCACTCTCCGGGACAGGGGCTACGAGCAGTACTTC

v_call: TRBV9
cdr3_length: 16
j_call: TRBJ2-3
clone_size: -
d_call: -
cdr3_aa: CASSVQTRTPTDTQYF
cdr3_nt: TGTGCCAGCAGCGTACAGACAAGGACCCCCACAGATACGCAGTATTTT

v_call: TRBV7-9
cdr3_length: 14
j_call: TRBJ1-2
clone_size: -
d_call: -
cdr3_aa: CASTPGYMGYGYTF
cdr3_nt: TGTGCCAGCACCCCCGGGTATATGGGTTATGGCTACACCTTC

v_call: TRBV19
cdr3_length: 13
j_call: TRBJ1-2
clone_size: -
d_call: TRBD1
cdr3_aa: CASRAGGRYGYTF
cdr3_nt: TGTGCCAGTAGGGCAGGGGGAAGATATGGCTACACCTTC

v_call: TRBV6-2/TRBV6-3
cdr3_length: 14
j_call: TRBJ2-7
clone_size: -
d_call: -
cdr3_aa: CASKRTVTSYEQYF
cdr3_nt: TGTGCCAGTAAGCGGACCGTCACCTCCTACGAGCAGTACTTC

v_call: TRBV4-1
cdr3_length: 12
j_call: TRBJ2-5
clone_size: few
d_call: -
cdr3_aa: CASSQEGASVYF
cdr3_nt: TGCGCCAGCAGCCAAGAAGGCGCTTCGGTGTACTTC

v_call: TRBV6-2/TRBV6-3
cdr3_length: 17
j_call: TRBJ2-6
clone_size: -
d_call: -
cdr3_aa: CASSYFGRGSGANVLTF
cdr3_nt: TGTGCCAGCAGTTACTTCGGCAGGGGCTCTGGGGCCAACGTCCTGACTTTC

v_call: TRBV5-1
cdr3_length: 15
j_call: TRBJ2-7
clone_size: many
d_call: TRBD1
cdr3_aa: CASSWGQGFSYEQYF
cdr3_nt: TGCGCCAGCAGCTGGGGACAGGGCTTCTCCTACGAGCAGTACTTC

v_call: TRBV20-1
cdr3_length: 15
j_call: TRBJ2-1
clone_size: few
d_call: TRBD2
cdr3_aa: CSARAGGSAYNEQFF
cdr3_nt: TGCAGTGCTAGAGCAGGCGGGAGTGCCTACAATGAGCAGTTCTTC

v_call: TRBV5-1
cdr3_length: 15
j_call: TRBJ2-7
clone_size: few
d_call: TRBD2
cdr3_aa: CASSRESGTPYEQYF
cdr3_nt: TGCGCCAGCAGCCGCGAAAGCGGGACCCCCTACGAGCAGTACTTC

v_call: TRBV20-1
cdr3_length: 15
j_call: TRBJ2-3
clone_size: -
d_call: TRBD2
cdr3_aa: CSARITSGVENTQYF
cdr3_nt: TGCAGTGCTAGGATCACTAGCGGGGTGGAAAATACGCAGTATTTT

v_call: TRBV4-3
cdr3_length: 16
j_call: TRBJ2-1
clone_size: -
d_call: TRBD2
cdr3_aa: CASSQDSAGGGNEQFF
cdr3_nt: TGCGCCAGCAGCCAAGATTCAGCGGGAGGTGGGAATGAGCAGTTCTTC

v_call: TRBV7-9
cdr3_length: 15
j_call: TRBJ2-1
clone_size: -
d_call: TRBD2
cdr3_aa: CASSLSRTGGDEQFF
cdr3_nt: TGTGCCAGCAGCTTATCCCGGACTGGGGGGGATGAGCAGTTCTTC

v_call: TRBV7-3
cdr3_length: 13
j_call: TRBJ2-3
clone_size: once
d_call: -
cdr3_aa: CASSLSTGARQYF
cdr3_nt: TGTGCCAGCAGCTTATCCACCGGGGCGAGGCAGTATTTT

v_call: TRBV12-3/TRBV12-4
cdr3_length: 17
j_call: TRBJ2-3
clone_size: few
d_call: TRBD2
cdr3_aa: CASSFLGLAERTDTQYF
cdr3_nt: TGTGCCAGCAGTTTTTTAGGACTAGCGGAACGCACAGATACGCAGTATTTT

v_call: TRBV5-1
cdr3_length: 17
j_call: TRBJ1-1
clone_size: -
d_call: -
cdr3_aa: CASSLHPKRRTNTEAFF
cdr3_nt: TGCGCCAGCAGCTTACATCCTAAGCGCCGAACAAACACTGAAGCTTTCTTT

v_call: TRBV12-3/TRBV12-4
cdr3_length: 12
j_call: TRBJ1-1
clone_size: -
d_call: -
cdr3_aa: CASSLGRSGAFF
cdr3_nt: TGTGCCAGCAGTTTGGGCCGCAGCGGGGCTTTCTTT

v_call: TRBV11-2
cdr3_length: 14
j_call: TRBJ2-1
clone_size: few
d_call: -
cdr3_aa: CASSSPPQWDEQFF
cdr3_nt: TGTGCCAGCAGCTCCCCTCCACAGTGGGATGAGCAGTTCTTC

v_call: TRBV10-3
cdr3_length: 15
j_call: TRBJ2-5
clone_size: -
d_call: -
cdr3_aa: CAISERGISQETQYF
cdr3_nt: TGTGCCATCAGTGAGCGGGGGATTTCCCAAGAGACCCAGTACTTC

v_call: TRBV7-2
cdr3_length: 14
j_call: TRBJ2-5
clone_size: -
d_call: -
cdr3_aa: CASANRVDQETQYF
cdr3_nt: TGTGCCAGCGCCAACAGGGTTGACCAAGAGACCCAGTACTTC

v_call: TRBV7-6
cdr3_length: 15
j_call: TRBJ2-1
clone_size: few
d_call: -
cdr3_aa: CASSSWGGQGDEQFF
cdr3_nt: TGTGCCAGCAGCTCTTGGGGGGGGCAGGGAGATGAGCAGTTCTTC

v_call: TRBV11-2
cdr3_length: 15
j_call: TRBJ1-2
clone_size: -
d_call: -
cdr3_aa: CASSNGPRGDYGYTF
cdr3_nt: TGTGCCAGCAGCAATGGACCAAGGGGCGACTATGGCTACACCTTC

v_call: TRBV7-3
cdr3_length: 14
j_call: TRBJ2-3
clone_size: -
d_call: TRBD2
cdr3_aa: CASSDRTSADTQYF
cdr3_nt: TGTGCCAGCAGCGACCGGACTAGCGCAGATACGCAGTATTTT

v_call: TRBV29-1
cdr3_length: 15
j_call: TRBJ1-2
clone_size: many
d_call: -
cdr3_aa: CSVEGTETPNYGYTF
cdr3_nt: TGCAGCGTTGAAGGGACCGAAACACCTAACTATGGCTACACCTTC

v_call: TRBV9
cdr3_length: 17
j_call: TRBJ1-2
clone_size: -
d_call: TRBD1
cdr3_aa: CASSDDRGSPTNYGYAF
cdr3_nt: TGTGCCAGCAGCGACGACAGGGGATCCCCTACTAACTATGGCTACGCCTTC

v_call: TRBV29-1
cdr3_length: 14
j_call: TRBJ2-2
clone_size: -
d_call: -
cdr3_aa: CSVEGWAAAGELFF
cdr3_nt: TGCAGCGTTGAAGGATGGGCGGCTGCCGGGGAGCTGTTTTTT

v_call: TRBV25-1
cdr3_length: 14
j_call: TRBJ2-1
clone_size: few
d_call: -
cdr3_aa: CATSSSGSYNEQFF
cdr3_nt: TGTGCCACCAGCTCTTCGGGCTCCTACAATGAGCAGTTCTTC

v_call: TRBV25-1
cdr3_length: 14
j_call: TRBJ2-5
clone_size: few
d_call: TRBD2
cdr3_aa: CASSLSGKRETQYF
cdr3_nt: TGTGCCAGCTCCCTCAGCGGGAAGAGAGAGACCCAGTACTTC